The clone carrying this T cell receptor beta chain appeared many times. CDR1 and CDR2 from the germline V gene are SGHAT and FQNNGV. The ends lost 1 base at V and 3 bases at J; junction bases unmatched: 11. The CDR3 extends over 18 amino acids. Authors' processing steps: Between-group CDR3 differences, defined by clinicopathological status, yielded a distant-metastasis classifier for papillary thyroid cancer. TCRdb reanalyzed the PCR reads via MiXCR. What appears here as the V and J calls and clone size reflects TCRdb's work, not the paper's. The sample holds 70,000 or so clones, 14% seen once. All patients were treatment-naive before thyroid surgery. This sample was taken from a study of metastatic and nonmetastatic thyroid tumors.

The specimen was blood. The TCR sequence derives from a male donor with papillary thyroid cancer or a benign thyroid nodule (not recorded which). Some clones in this sample may be carry-over from other donors' samples. The J gene is TRBJ2-1, the V gene TRBV11-2; 8 bases map to TRBD2. CDR3 DNA sequence: TGTGCCAGCAGCTTAGGGAGGGGTAGCGGGACTTACTACAATGAGCAGTTCTTC. This sequence encodes CASSLGRGSGTYYNEQFF.